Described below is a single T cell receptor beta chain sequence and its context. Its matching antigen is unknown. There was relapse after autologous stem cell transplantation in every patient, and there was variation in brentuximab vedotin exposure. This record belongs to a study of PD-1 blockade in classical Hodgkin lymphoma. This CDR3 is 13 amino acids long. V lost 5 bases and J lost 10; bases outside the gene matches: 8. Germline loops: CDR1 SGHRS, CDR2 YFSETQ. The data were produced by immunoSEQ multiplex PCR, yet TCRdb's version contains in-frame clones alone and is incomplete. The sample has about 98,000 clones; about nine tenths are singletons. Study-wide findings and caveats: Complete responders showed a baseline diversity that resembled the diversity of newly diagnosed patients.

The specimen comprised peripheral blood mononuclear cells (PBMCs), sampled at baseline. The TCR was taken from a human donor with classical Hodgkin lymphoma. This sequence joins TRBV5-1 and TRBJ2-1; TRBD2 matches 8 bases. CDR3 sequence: CASSTTSGKEQFF. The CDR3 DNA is TGCGCCAGCAGTACTACTAGCGGAAAGGAGCAGTTCTTC.